A selection of T cell receptor beta chains follows, all from one sample in a study of chemoradiotherapy in HPV16-positive cancers. Only in-frame clones appear in the TCRdb table, and some are missing; sequencing was by immunoSEQ multiplex PCR. Here the sample spans about 4,400 clones, roughly 90% being singletons. This specimen was taken from a patient who underwent chemoradiotherapy. These receptors all come from a human donor with HPV-associated anogenital cancer. CDR3s include the opening cysteine and the closing phenylalanine or tryptophan. The D gene is left open where the match is weak.

NA	TRBV5-1	TRBJ2-2	CASSFRDPDTGELFF
NA	TRBV6-5	TRBJ1-2	CASTQGANYGYTF
TRBD1	TRBV6-6	TRBJ2-5	CASSYALGQVETQYF
NA	TRBV19	TRBJ2-3	CASSRGRTDTQYF
TRBD2	TRBV7-8	TRBJ2-1	CASSLLGLAQGEQFF
TRBD2	TRBV11-2	TRBJ2-1	CASRPTSGRRGNEQFF
NA	TRBV5-1	TRBJ1-2	CASRPSRTRDYGYTF
TRBD1	TRBV6-5	TRBJ1-2	CASSPRQGGGYTF
NA	TRBV5-1	TRBJ2-7	CASSVGQLNYEQYF
TRBD1	TRBV5-4	TRBJ2-5	CASSFMSGGKTQYF
NA	TRBV14	TRBJ1-4	CASSQDTREKLFF
TRBD1	TRBV5-4	TRBJ2-7	CASSLKFEDRDSYEQYF
NA	TRBV28	TRBJ2-7	CASSLVGGYEQYF
NA	TRBV5-4	TRBJ2-4	CASSLGVTVGDIQYF
TRBD2	TRBV6-5	TRBJ2-1	CASSYRTSSGNEQFF
NA	TRBV4-1	TRBJ2-7	CASSQEHDSYEQYF
NA	TRBV2	TRBJ2-7	CASSETYEQYF
NA	TRBV5-1	TRBJ1-1	CASSLDGKGAFF
NA	TRBV29-1	TRBJ1-2	CSVEGGTYAGYTF
NA	TRBV12-5	TRBJ1-1	CASGNPGGRNTEAFF
TRBD2	TRBV7-6	TRBJ2-7	CASSTTSGRAGGYEQYF
NA	TRBV6-1	TRBJ2-5	CASSADVTPETQYF
NA	TRBV11-2	TRBJ2-7	CASSSLRSGLYEQYF
NA	TRBV5-5	TRBJ2-6	CASSLVGIGEAGANVLTF
NA	TRBV5-4	TRBJ2-7	CASSLYSSYEQYF
NA	TRBV30	TRBJ2-3	CAWATDTQYF
TRBD2	TRBV19	TRBJ2-5	CASSKRLAGGVETQYF
NA	TRBV7-6	TRBJ2-7	CASSLGGLPSYEQYF
NA	TRBV6-5	TRBJ2-5	CASSFNKETQYF
NA	TRBV27	TRBJ2-3	CASSKPGPHTQYF
TRBD2	TRBV11-3	TRBJ2-2	CASSFVGGAVTGELFF
TRBD1	TRBV5-4	TRBJ2-7	CASSYPGQGVYEQYF
NA	TRBV29-1	TRBJ2-7	CSVHSSSYEQYF
NA	TRBV6-5	TRBJ2-5	CASQDYPQETQYF
TRBD1	TRBV27	TRBJ2-7	CASSPGRDSSYEQYF
NA	TRBV9	TRBJ2-5	CASSVRGRGQETQYF
NA	TRBV5-1	TRBJ2-6	CASSLGGGSFSGANVLTF
TRBD1	TRBV7-8	TRBJ1-2	CASSLSIGQGPGYTF
NA	TRBV7-6	NA	CASSLQGWRETQYF
TRBD1	TRBV30	TRBJ1-2	CAWSVGAGTGRDGYTF